These 4 T cell receptor beta chains share one sample of origin, sequenced in a study of tumor and adjacent non-tumor tissue in lung cancer. A modified ARM-PCR protocol with three rounds of nested PCR amplified TCRbeta. TCRdb analysed the multiplex PCR reads with MiXCR anew, one entry per CDR3 protein. Of approximately 76,000 distinct CDR3 sequences listed, 65% to 75% are singletons. The template was RNA from unsorted bulk tissue. Source material: lung tumor tissue. The receptors here all came from a woman in her 70s with non-small cell lung cancer.

The V and J genes are TRBV20-1 and TRBJ2-5; 8 bases match TRBD2. V lost 5 bases and J lost 1; bases outside the gene matches: 12. The germline gives CDR1 DFQATT, CDR2 SNEGSKA (reference sequence). The CDR3 sequence is 16 residues long. CDR3: CSAFPGLVELQETQYF. The CDR3 DNA follows: TGCAGTGCTTTTCCGGGACTAGTGGAGCTCCAAGAGACCCAGTACTTC.

On this clonotype: A much larger clone differs from this one at a single base, so this may be a read error. The V call is TRBV30, the J call TRBJ1-5; D unclear. Germline V lookup: CDR1 GTSNPN, CDR2 SVGIG (reference sequence). The length of the CDR3 is 14 residues. This chain's CDR3 is CTLTTGPRTQPQHF. As DNA, the CDR3 is TGTACCCTGACAACCGGGCCCCGTACGCAGCCCCAGCATTTT.

This clonotype was counted ten times or more. The chain combines TRBV30 with TRBJ2-1; TRBD2 matches 7 bases. V was pared by 1 base and J by 2 bases, with 8 bases of the junction left unmatched. Germline CDR1 and CDR2: GTSNPN and SVGIG (reference sequence). The CDR3 runs 16 residues. The CDR3 protein is CAWSAAIAGAYNEQFF. CDR3 nucleotides: TGTGCCTGGAGTGCCGCCATAGCGGGCGCCTACAATGAGCAGTTCTTC.

This clonotype was detected ten times or more. V usage is TRBV12-3 or TRBV12-4 and J usage is TRBJ2-7; 10 bases agree with TRBD2. The V segment lost 5 bases and the J segment 0 bases; nucleotides outside the gene matches: 4. CDR3 size: 15 residues. The CDR3 DNA reads as TGTGCCAGCAGTGCTCTAGCGGGAGACTCCTACGAGCAGTACTTC. As protein: CASSALAGDSYEQYF.